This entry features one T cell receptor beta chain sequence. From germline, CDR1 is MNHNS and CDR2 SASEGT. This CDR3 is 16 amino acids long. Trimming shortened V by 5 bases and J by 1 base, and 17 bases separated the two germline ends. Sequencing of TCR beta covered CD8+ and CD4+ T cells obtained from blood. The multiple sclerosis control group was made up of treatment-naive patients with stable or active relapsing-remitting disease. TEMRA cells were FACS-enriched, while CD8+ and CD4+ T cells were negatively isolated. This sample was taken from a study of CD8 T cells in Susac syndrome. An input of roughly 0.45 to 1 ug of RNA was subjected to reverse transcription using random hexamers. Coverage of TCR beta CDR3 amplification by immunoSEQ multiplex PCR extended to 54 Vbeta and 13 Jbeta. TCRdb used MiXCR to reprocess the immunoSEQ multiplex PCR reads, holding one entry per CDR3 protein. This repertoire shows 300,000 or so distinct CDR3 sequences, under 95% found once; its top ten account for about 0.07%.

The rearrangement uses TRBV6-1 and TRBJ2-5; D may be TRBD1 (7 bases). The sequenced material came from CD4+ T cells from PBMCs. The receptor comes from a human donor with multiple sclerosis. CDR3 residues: CASSTPRQGGQETQYF. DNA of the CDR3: TGTGCCAGCAGTACCCCCCGACAGGGAGGCCAAGAGACCCAGTACTTC.